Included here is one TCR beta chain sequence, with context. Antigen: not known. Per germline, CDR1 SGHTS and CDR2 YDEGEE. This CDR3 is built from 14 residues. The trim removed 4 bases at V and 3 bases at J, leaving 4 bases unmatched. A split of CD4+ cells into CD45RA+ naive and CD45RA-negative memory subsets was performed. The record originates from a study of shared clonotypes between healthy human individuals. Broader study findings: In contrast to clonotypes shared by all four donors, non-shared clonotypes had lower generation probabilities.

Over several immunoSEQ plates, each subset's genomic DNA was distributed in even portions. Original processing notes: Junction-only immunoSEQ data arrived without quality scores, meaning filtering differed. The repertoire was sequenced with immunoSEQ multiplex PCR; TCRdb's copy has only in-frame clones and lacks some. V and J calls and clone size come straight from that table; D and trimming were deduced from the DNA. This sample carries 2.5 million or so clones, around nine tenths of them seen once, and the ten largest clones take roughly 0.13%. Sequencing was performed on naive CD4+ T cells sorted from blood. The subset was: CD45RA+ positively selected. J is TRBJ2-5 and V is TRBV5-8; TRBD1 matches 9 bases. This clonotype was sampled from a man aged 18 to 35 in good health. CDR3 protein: CASSRGTGKETQYF. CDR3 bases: TGTGCCAGCAGCAGGGGGACAGGGAAAGAGACCCAGTACTTC.